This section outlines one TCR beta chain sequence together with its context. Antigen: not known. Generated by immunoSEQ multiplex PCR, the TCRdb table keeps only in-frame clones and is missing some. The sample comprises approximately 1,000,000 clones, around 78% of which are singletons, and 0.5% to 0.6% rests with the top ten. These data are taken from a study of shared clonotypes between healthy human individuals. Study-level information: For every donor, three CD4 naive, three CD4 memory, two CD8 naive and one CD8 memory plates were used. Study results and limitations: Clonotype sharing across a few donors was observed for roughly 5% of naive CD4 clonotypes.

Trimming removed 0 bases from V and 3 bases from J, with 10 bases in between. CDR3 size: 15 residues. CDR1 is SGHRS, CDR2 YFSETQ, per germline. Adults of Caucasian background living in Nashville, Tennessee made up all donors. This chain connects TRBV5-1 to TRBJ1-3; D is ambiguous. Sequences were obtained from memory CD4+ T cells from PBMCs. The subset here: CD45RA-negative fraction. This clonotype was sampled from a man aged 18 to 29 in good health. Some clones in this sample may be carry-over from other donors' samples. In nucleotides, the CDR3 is TGCGCCAGCAGCTTGGTACCGCAACTTGGAAACACCATATATTTT. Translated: CASSLVPQLGNTIYF.